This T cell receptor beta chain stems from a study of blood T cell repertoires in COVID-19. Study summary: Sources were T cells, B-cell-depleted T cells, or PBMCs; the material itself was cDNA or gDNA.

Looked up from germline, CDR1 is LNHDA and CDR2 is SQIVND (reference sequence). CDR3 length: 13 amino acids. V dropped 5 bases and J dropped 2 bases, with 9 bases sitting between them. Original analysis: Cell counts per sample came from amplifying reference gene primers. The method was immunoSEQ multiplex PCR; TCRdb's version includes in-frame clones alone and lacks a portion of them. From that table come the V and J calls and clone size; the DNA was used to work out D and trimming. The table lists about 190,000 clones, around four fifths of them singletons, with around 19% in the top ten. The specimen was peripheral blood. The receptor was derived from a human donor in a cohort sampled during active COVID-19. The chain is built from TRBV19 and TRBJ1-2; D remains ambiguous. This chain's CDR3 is CASSWGGNYGYTF. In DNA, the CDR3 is TGTGCCAGTAGTTGGGGAGGAAACTATGGCTACACCTTC.